This T cell receptor beta chain came from a study of shared clonotypes between healthy human individuals (TCRdb year 2020). Looking at the study overall: The cohort comprised a couple of women and a few men aged 18 to 49 years. Per donor, leukapheresis produced somewhere between about 0.8 and 9 billion PBMCs. To increase sequencing depth and limit assay-specific biases, different laboratories used diverse techniques to prepare libraries and sequence TCR repertoires. To estimate repertoire size and how much clonotype sharing occurs between individuals, the study deeply sequenced the blood TCR repertoires of 5 or 6 healthy adults. For each donor, three plates each were used for CD4 naive and CD4 memory, two plates were used for CD8 naive, and one plate was used for CD8 memory. Broad study findings and their caveats: Incomplete sequencing was indicated by rarefaction of sorted-subset datasets, despite the large sequencing depth. The genetic and exposure-history diversity represented was limited by the small number of donors. Estimated clonotype richness was generally larger for naive than for memory subsets. Pairwise subsampling indicated that sequencing depth was expected to affect the degree of clonotype sharing among donors. Higher generation probabilities were observed for clonotypes shared by all four sorted-subset donors than for non-shared clonotypes. Sampling was restricted to blood, and TCR repertoires in tissue are likely to differ from TCR repertoires in blood. Sharing across four donors was observed for around 5% of naive CD4, 3.5% of naive CD8, 2% to 2.5% of memory CD4, and roughly 0.4% of memory CD8 clonotypes.

Comments on this clone: Its antigen target is currently unknown. Base qualities are missing; no much larger clone stands one base away.

Trimmed from V: 0 bases; trimmed from J: 8 bases; junction bases lacking a gene match: 11. Reading from cysteine to phenylalanine, the CDR3 counts 16 amino acids. The only DNA kept is the CDR3, 48 bases in frame from the first base. CDR1 SGDLS and CDR2 YYNGEE were looked up in the germline V gene. CD8 naive samples consisted of CD45RO-negative cells that were positively selected for CCR7, yielding a CD45RA+CCR7+ population without TemRA cells. Donors were healthy HIV-negative adults with no recently reported acute infections or vaccinations. All donors were Caucasian adults living in Nashville, Tennessee, USA. Blood was obtained by leukapheresis, after which PBMCs were separated by Ficoll-Histopaque density gradient centrifugation and cryopreserved in liquid nitrogen vapor phase. Analytical flow cytometry was used to check the purity and quantity of every magnetically sorted T cell population. From each sorted fraction, genomic DNA was isolated and quantified by UV absorbance on a Nanodrop 2000c.

TCR CDR3 regions were amplified from genomic DNA by multiplex PCR using the deep immunoSEQ assay. For each cell subset, the extracted genomic DNA was distributed evenly across all wells of several immunoSEQ 96-well plates, and each plate served as one replicate. For sorted subsets, each replicate PCR was loaded with approximately 0.2 ug genomic DNA, equivalent to about 33,000 T cell genomes. Purified libraries were quantified with a Qubit 3.0 fluorometer, sized on a Bioanalyzer 2100, and re-quantified with the KAPA Library Quantification kit. Every immunoSEQ 96-well plate was sequenced on a separate single-read 150-cycle Illumina NextSeq 550 flow cell. From the authors' description of their analysis: The immunoSEQ output contained only junctional sequences without quality scores, so filtering could not match that applied to full-length reads. Sequences were annotated with PyIR, a Python wrapper for IgBLAST v1.9, and V/J genes and CDR3 were assigned using IMGT germline references. Reads were filtered out if the reads had weak V/J assignments (E-value above 1e-6), no CDR3, stop codons, out-of-frame junctions, or ambiguous translated residues. V3J clonotypes were defined as sequences sharing the same inferred V gene, J gene, and CDR3 amino acid sequence. Percentage overlap between repertoires was calculated by dividing the number of shared unique clonotypes by the size of the smaller repertoire. Three approaches were used to assess repertoire richness: RTK rarefaction, the Chao1 estimator, and Recon v2.1 estimates of unobserved clonotypes. OLGA was used to compute generation probabilities for all TCRbeta clonotypes that the gDNA method yielded from four donors. Drawn from immuneACCESS, this table holds only the in-frame rearrangements with V and J called that TCRdb kept. Clones are partly lost; checked studies trace under half to an unresolved V gene and leave the rest unexplained. That table gives V, J and clone size, and the DNA gave D and trimming. The sample data list about 2 million clones, and less than 95% of these were observed just once. The top ten constitute 0.95% to 1.5% of the sample.

The V gene is TRBV9 and the J gene is TRBJ1-2; 9 bases in between match TRBD1. Sequencing was performed on naive CD8+ T cells sorted from blood. The meaning of the sample's cell subset or site label: CD45RA+CCR7+. The TCR sequence derives from a man younger than 35 in good health. The base sequence is TGTGCCAGCAGCGTAGATCTTGGACAGGGGCTGAGGGGCTACACCTTC. It is translated as CASSVDLGQGLRGYTF. The CDR3, completed at both ends by the reference TRBV9 and TRBJ1-2 genes, gives the full variable domain DSGVTQTPKHLITATGQRVTLRCSPRSGDLSVYWYQQSLDQGLQFLIQYYNGEERAKGNILERFSAQQFPDLHSELNLSSLELGDSALYFCASSVDLGQGLRGYTFGSGTRLTVV.